What follows are 7 T cell receptor beta chains derived from one specimen sequenced in a study of CD8 T cells in ankylosing spondylitis. Each CDR3 protein is one row after TCRdb ran MiXCR on the 5' RACE reads. In the table there are around 390,000 distinct CDR3 sequences, more than 20% of which are singletons. Overall study findings and caveats: Blood from ankylosing spondylitis patients appeared to carry a characteristic roughly 8-variant TCR beta motif.

These receptors' targets are unknown. Input material: blood, either unsorted or a sorted T cell fraction (not recorded which). The receptor source for this set is a male donor with ankylosing spondylitis.

This clonotype was detected a few times. The rearrangement joins TRBV4-2 to TRBJ2-7; TRBD2 matches at 8 bases. Per germline, CDR1 LGHNA and CDR2 YNFKEQ. V lost 10 bases and J lost 6; bases outside the gene matches: 11. The CDR3 spans 13 residues. As DNA, the CDR3 is TGTGCCAAACTAAGCGGGAGCGAGGGCGAGCAGTACTTC. It yields the protein CAKLSGSEGEQYF.

The rearrangement links TRBV20-1 to TRBJ2-3; no firm D call. CDR1 and CDR2 (germline): DFQATT, SNEGSKA (reference sequence). Trimming shortened V by 3 bases and J by 4 bases, and 17 bases separated the two germline ends. The CDR3 is made up of 15 amino acids. The CDR3 DNA is TGCAGTGCTAGGATTAACGGGCTCAGAGCAGATACGCAGTATTTT. Protein: CSARINGLRADTQYF.

This clonotype was observed a few times. Sequence at one end of the junction differs from germline and may be a read error. This chain uses TRBV20-1 with TRBJ1-5; D not resolved. Germline values: CDR1 DFQATT, CDR2 SNEGSKA (reference sequence). This CDR3 spans 13 amino acids. This chain's CDR3 is CSVRVNRNQPQHF. The CDR3, as DNA: TGCAGTGTTAGAGTTAACAGAAATCAGCCCCAGCATTTT.

In its sample, this clonotype was seen a few times. The V call is TRBV5-1, the J call TRBJ2-7; 7 bases line up with TRBD2. Per the germline V gene, CDR1 is SGHRS and CDR2 is YFSETQ. The CDR3 is 15 amino acids. V trimming: 1 base; J trimming: 0 bases; junction bases outside the gene matches: 4. The CDR3 DNA follows: TGCGCCAGCAGCTTGCTAGCGGCCGTCTCCTACGAGCAGTACTTC. Its protein product is CASSLLAAVSYEQYF.

This clonotype was recorded a few times. The chain links TRBV4-3 to TRBJ2-3; maybe TRBD2 (7 bases). Germline V gives CDR1 LGHNA, CDR2 YSLEER. The CDR3 has 15 residues. Trimming removed 5 bases from V and 4 bases from J, with 16 bases in between. Written as DNA, the CDR3 is TGCGCCAGCAGCTTTGGGGGGGCGCGCGCAGATACGCAGTATTTT. Translation: CASSFGGARADTQYF.

V usage is TRBV20-1 and J usage is TRBJ2-3, with D possibly being TRBD1 or TRBD2 (5 bases each). The V gene's germline CDR1 is DFQATT and CDR2 SNEGSKA (reference sequence). The CDR3 is 16 residues long. The DNA of the CDR3 is TGCAGCTTCCGGGACGCGGCCCGGCCTAGCACAGATACGCAGTATTTT. The encoded protein is CSFRDAARPSTDTQYF.

The table lists this clonotype with a few counts. The chain employs TRBV4-3 and TRBJ2-6; D is ambiguous. Germline loops: CDR1 LGHNA, CDR2 YSLEER. With 6 bases removed from V and 1 base from J, the gap between germline ends came to 4 bases. This CDR3 has 13 amino acids. The CDR3 coding sequence is TGCGCCAGCAGGTTGTCTGGGGCCAACGTCCTGACTTTC. Encoded protein: CASRLSGANVLTF.